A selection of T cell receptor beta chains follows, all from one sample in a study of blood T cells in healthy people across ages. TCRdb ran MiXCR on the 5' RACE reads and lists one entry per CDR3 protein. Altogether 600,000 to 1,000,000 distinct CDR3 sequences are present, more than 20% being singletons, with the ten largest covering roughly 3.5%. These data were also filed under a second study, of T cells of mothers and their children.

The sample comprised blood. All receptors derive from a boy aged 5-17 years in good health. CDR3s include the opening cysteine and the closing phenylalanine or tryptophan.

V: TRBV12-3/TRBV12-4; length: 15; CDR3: CASSTTGPINSPLHF
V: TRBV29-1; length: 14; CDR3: CSALGLADQENQYF
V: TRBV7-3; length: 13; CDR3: CASSVKTGGEQYF
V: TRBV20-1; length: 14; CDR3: CSARGDRKLYEQYF
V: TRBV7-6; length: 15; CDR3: CASSQGPPAMWEQFF
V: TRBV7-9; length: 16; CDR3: CASSSAQDREGYEQYF
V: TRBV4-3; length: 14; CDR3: CASSHRGRGNEQFF
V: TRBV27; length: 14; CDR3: CASSSLDYLETQYF
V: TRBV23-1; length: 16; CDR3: CASSLQGTSGDYEQYF
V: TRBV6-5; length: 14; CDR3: CASNTWTGGETQYF
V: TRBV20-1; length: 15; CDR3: CSAGARTSYSYERYF
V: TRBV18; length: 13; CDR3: CASSREFFYEQYF
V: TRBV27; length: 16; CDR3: CASSSRPAGGFNEQFF
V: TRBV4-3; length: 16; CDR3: CASSQEGRGPGDTQYF
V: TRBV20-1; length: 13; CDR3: CSARDLGGQPQHF
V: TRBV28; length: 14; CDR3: CASSSWGGPDTQYF
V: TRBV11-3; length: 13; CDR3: CASSLNVRNEQFF
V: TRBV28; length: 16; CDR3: CASSGFKVPSTDTQYF
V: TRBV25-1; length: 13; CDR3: CASSEKETDTQYF
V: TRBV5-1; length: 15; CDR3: CASSPTTGFNEKLFF
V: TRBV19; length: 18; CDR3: CASSIDPSTGGTYNEQFF
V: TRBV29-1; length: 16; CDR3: CSVAPGLAGAYNEQFF
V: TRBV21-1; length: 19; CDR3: CASSKAHRLGRGCNQPQHF
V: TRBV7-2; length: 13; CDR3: CASSLGYRETQYF
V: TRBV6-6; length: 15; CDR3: CASSYSSGGSEKLFF
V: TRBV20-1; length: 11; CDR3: CSASGSVEQYF
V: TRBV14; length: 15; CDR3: CASSQGPQESYEQYF
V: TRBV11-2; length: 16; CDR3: CASSLDPVGTKNIQYF
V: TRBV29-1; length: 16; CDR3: CSVVLEGGSGTDTQYF
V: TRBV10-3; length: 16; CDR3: CAISGGGGRGTYEQYF
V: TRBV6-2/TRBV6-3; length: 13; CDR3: CASYTGGTTEAFF
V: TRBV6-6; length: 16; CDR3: CASRGGGLELQETQYF
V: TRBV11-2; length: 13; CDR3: CASGVSSTDTQYF
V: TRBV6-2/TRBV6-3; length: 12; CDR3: CASTGGNQPQHF
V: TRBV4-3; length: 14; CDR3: CASSQGHNTGELFF
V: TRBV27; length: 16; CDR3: CASSLSGGQGRYEQFF
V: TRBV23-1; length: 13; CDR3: CASSQQTQETQYF
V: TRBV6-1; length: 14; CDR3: CASSDRRSGQPQHF
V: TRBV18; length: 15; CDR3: CASSPPGTGNTEAFF
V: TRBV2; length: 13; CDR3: CASIPDRYNEQFF
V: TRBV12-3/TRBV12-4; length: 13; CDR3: CASSYDLINEQFF
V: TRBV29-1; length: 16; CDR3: CSVEGLAGGLYNEQFF
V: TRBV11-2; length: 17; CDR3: CASSSRQEVATNEKLFF
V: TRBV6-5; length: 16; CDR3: CASSPGTGSARETQYF